This record covers a single T cell receptor beta chain. These data come from a study of blood T cell repertoires in COVID-19. This CDR3 has 10 amino acids. In the authors' workflow: Amplifying reference gene primers gave estimates of nucleated cell counts. Sequencing was performed with immunoSEQ multiplex PCR; in TCRdb, only in-frame clones are kept and a portion is missing. That table supplies the V and J calls and clone size; D and trimming were determined from the DNA. This sample yields over 130,000 clones, of which roughly four fifths are seen a single time; approximately 3.6% belongs to the top ten.

The TCR comes from a woman in her forties or fifties with acute COVID-19. The chain uses TRBV21-1 and TRBJ2-1; the table names TRBD1, a call not compared with the DNA. TRBV21-1 is deemed a pseudogene. The sample was PBMCs or T cells enriched from blood (not recorded which). The DNA for the CDR3 is TGTGCCACCCCCAACAATGAGCAGTTCTTC. Its translation is CATPNNEQFF.